The sequence of this T cell receptor (beta chain) was determined in a study of OX40 agonist ivuxolimab in advanced cancers. Study summary: An agonistic human IgG2 monoclonal antibody against OX40 (CD134) was given. Ivuxolimab was administered intravenously to patients at 0.01 to 10 mg/kg every 2 weeks.

Clones were read by immunoSEQ multiplex PCR, and TCRdb kept only the in-frame ones, dropping some. The sample consists of some 51,000 clones, roughly 90% of them appearing once. Germline values: CDR1 MNHEY, CDR2 SMNVEV (reference sequence). Germline trimming cut 4 bases from V and 4 bases from J; bases unmatched to any gene: 1. The CDR3 loop spans 13 amino acids. The sequence was collected from an adult with an advanced solid tumor such as melanoma, head and neck, liver or kidney cancer. The sequenced sample was CD4+ or CD8+ T cells sorted from blood, obtained in a trial of the OX40 agonist ivuxolimab. The chain couples TRBV27 to TRBJ1-1; TRBD1 matches at 9 bases. DNA for the CDR3: TGTGCCAGCAGTTGGGACAGGGCCACTGAAGCTTTCTTT. This codes for CASSWDRATEAFF.